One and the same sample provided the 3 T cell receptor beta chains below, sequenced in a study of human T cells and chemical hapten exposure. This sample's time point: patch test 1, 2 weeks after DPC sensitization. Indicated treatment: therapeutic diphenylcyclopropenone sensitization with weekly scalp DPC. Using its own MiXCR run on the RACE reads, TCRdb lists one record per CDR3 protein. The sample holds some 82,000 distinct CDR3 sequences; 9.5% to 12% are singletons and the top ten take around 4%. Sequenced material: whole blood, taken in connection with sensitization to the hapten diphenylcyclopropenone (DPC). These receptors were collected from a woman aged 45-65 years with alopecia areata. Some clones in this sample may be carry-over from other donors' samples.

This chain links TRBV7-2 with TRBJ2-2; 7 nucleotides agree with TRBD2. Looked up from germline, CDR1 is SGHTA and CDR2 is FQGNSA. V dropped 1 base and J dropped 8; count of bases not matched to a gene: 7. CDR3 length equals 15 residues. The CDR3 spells CASSLVRLAPGELFF. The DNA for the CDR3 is TGTGCCAGCAGCTTAGTACGACTAGCTCCAGGGGAGCTGTTTTTT.

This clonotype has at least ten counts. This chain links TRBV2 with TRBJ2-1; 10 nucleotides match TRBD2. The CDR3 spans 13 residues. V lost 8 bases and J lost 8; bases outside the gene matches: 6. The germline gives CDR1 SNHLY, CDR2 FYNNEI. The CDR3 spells CASGLAEGDEQFF. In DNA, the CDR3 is TGTGCCAGCGGACTAGCGGAGGGGGATGAGCAGTTCTTC.

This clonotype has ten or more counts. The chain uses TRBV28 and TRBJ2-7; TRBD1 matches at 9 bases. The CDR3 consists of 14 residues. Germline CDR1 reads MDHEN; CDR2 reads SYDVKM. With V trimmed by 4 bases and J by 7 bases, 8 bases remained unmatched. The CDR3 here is CASSSGTGFWEQYF. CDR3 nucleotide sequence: TGTGCCAGCAGTTCCGGGACAGGGTTTTGGGAGCAGTACTTC.